This TCR beta chain was sequenced for a study of Graves' ophthalmopathy and Graves' hyperthyroidism. The overall study: At initial diagnosis, peripheral blood was obtained, and this preceded any treatment.

The sequenced template was RNA, covering the TCR beta CDR3 region. The library came from an HTBI-primed first-round RT-PCR and a second-round multiplex PCR. From the multiplex PCR reads, TCRdb called clonotypes with MiXCR, one entry per CDR3 protein. Counted here are 300,000 to 350,000 distinct CDR3 sequences, roughly 17% occurring once; the ten biggest clones make up roughly 12%. This clonotype was recorded many times. Antigen unknown. Exclusion applied to patients with other autoimmune diseases, uncontrolled infections, pregnancy or lactation. Germline CDR1 MDHEN, CDR2 SYDVKM. J lost 7 bases, V lost 3 bases, and 12 bases had no gene match. The CDR3 is 15 residues long. Study conclusions and caveats: Ophthalmopathy progression prediction by the model yielded a sensitivity of 55% to 71% and a specificity of roughly 72%. Blood contained most expanded thyroid clonotypes exceeding 0.001 frequency.

This clonotype was sampled from an adult man with Graves' ophthalmopathy. The chain carries TRBV28 and TRBJ2-7, with 7 bases aligning to TRBD1. The sequenced sample consisted of peripheral blood. The CDR3 region has the DNA TGTGCCAGCAGTTTTGTCCTACAGGGGCCGAGGGAGCAGTACTTC. Its translation is CASSFVLQGPREQYF.